Presented here are 10 T cell receptor beta chains from one specimen sequenced in a study of T cell responses to AZD1222 COVID-19 vaccine (dated by TCRdb to the early 2020s). The time point label, read with the paper, signifies: baseline before first vaccination. What the treatment or condition label conveys for this sample: meningococcal conjugate vaccine given as trial control. Library preparation used the immunoSEQ multiplex PCR assay. Sourced from immuneACCESS, this table was stored by TCRdb with only in-frame sequences that have V and J called. A share of the clones is absent; for the studies checked, an unresolved V gene accounts for under half, and the remainder has no known explanation. The sample data list 130,000 or so clones, and roughly 91% of these were observed just once. Roughly 11% of the sample is held by the ten biggest clonotypes. The input for sequencing was peripheral blood, taken on day 0 of MenACWY control vaccination. These receptors all stem from an adult in good health.

The chain combines TRBV4-1 with TRBJ2-7; 8 bases match TRBD2. V lost 2 bases to trimming and J lost 1 base; unmatched junction nucleotides: 4. The length of the CDR3 is 15 residues. Germline assignment: CDR1 MGHRA and CDR2 YSYEKL. CDR3 nucleotides: TGCGCCAGCAGCCAATTTAGCGGGAAGTCCTACGAGCAGTACTTC. Its translation: CASSQFSGKSYEQYF.

V and J are TRBV6-5 and TRBJ2-3, with D perhaps matching TRBD2 (6 bases). There are 15 residues in the CDR3. CDR1 is MNHEY and CDR2 is SVGAGI in the germline V gene. V lost 8 bases, J lost 8 bases, and 23 bases lay in between. The CDR3 sequence is CASAARGSAMGTQYF. CDR3 DNA sequence: TGTGCCAGCGCTGCGCGGGGCTCCGCCATGGGTACGCAGTATTTT.

The V call is TRBV27, the J call TRBJ1-6, with unresolved D. The CDR3 has 16 residues. Germline V gene data show CDR1 as MNHEY and CDR2 as SMNVEV (reference sequence). Deletions cut 5 bases from V and 6 bases from J, with 17 bases between. The CDR3 region is CASSEGRGRANSPLHF. CDR3 sequence (DNA): TGTGCCAGCAGTGAAGGCCGTGGGAGGGCTAATTCACCCCTCCACTTT.

The CDR3 reads CASSPRRADQGYTGELFF. The CDR3 DNA reads TGTGCCAGCAGCCCGAGACGGGCGGATCAGGGGTACACCGGGGAGCTGTTTTTT. This chain uses TRBV7-9 with TRBJ2-2; D is perhaps TRBD1 (6 bases). Germline CDR1 reads SEHNR; CDR2 reads FQNEAQ (reference sequence). The CDR3 runs to 18 residues. Trimming removed 5 bases from V and 3 bases from J, with 22 bases in between.

This clone has only one observation. The chain uses TRBV27 and TRBJ2-7; a possible D gene is TRBD2 (6 bases). The CDR3 consists of 15 residues. The germline V gene encodes CDR1 MNHEY and CDR2 SMNVEV (reference sequence). Between the trimmed V and J ends, which lost 5 bases and 1 base, there was a span of 15 bases. The CDR3 sequence: CASSRGGSLSYEQYF. CDR3 coding DNA: TGTGCCAGCAGTCGTGGGGGGAGCCTATCCTACGAGCAGTACTTC.

The chain recombines TRBV10-3 with TRBJ1-1; a possible D gene is TRBD1 (6 bases). The CDR3 spans 14 residues. Looked up from germline, CDR1 is ENHRY and CDR2 is SYGVKD. V was shortened by 4 bases and J by 0 bases, with 9 bases between the two germline ends. The CDR3 loop is CAISGGGMNTEAFF. CDR3 nucleotide sequence: TGTGCCATCAGTGGGGGGGGCATGAACACTGAAGCTTTCTTT.

V gene TRBV30 combines with J gene TRBJ1-1; 10 nucleotides align to TRBD1. Trimming took 4 bases from V and 6 from J; bases not matched to a gene: 11. CDR1 and CDR2 from the germline V gene are GTSNPN and SVGIG (reference sequence). This CDR3 has 15 residues. CDR3 residues: CAWTKGRQGAAEAFF. As DNA, the CDR3 is TGTGCCTGGACGAAGGGGAGACAGGGGGCCGCTGAAGCTTTCTTT.

The chain carries TRBV12-3 or TRBV12-4 and TRBJ1-2; D gene unclear. This CDR3 is 12 amino acids long. Trimming pared 7 bases from V and 5 bases from J, leaving 11 bases between. The CDR3 DNA is TGTGCCAGCAACTCGCACAGATATGGCTACACCTTC. This translates into CASNSHRYGYTF.

With respect to this clone: The sample has other DNA sequences that encode this CDR3 too. The chain is built from TRBV5-1 and TRBJ2-5; TRBD1 agrees at 11 bases. The CDR3 totals 16 residues. The V gene's germline CDR1 is SGHRS and CDR2 YFSETQ. With V trimmed by 4 bases and J by 2 bases, 7 bases remained unmatched. The chain's CDR3 is CASSGGTGGYQETQYF. CDR3 DNA sequence: TGCGCCAGCAGCGGAGGGACAGGGGGATATCAAGAGACCCAGTACTTC.

This rearrangement joins TRBV5-1 to TRBJ2-1; TRBD2 matches 10 bases. The germline V gene encodes CDR1 SGHRS and CDR2 YFSETQ. The CDR3 covers 16 residues. V trimming: 2 bases; J trimming: 3 bases; junction bases outside the gene matches: 5. The CDR3 reads CASSLKAGGDYNEQFF. The CDR3 DNA is TGCGCCAGCAGCTTAAAAGCGGGAGGGGACTACAATGAGCAGTTCTTC. Drawing the rest from reference TRBV5-1 and TRBJ2-1, the complete variable domain is KAGVTQTPRYLIKTRGQQVTLSCSPISGHRSVSWYQQTPGQGLQFLFEYFSETQRNKGNFPGRFSGRQFSNSRSEMNVSTLELGDSALYLCASSLKAGGDYNEQFFGPGTRLTVL.